Below, 24 T cell receptor beta chains from the same sample are listed, as sequenced in a study of metastatic and nonmetastatic thyroid tumors. Patients underwent thyroid surgery, and none had received any treatment before it. TCRdb re-clonotyped the PCR reads via MiXCR. The table has about 40,000 clones, over 9.5% seen once; the top ten hold around 21%. The sequenced sample consisted of blood. The receptors were gathered from a female donor with papillary thyroid cancer or a benign thyroid nodule (not recorded which). Some clones in this sample may be carry-over from other donors' samples.

This clone occurred many times. This chain links TRBV6-1 with TRBJ2-1, with D possibly matching TRBD1 (6 bases). This CDR3 spans 15 amino acids. Looked up from germline, CDR1 is MNHNS and CDR2 is SASEGT. Between the trimmed V and J ends, which lost 11 bases and 8 bases, there was a span of 25 bases. The CDR3 DNA reads TGTGCCGCGACAGCACTTGGGACACCTATCGATGAGCAGTTCTTC. Protein product: CAATALGTPIDEQFF.

Many counts were recorded for this clone. The chain's CDR3 is CAWSVMGGRYYGYTF. CDR3 DNA sequence: TGTGCCTGGAGTGTAATGGGTGGGCGGTACTATGGCTACACCTTC. The chain recombines TRBV30 with TRBJ1-2, with D hard to call. The CDR3 length is 15 residues. The V gene's germline CDR1 is GTSNPN and CDR2 SVGIG (reference sequence). V was pared by 0 bases and J by 3 bases, with 14 bases between. The full variable domain, in which reference TRBV30 and TRBJ1-2 provide the parts outside the CDR3, is SQTIHQWPATLVQPVGSPLSLECTVEGTSNPNLYWYRQAAGRGLQLLFYSVGIGQISSEVPQNLSASRPQDRQFILSSKKLLLSDSGFYLCAWSVMGGRYYGYTFGSGTRLTVV.

This clone was observed many times. It may be a read error: a sequence one base away is much more abundant. The genes are TRBV20-1 and TRBJ2-5; tentatively, D is TRBD1 (5 bases). This CDR3 contains 15 residues. Per the germline V gene, CDR1 is DFQATT and CDR2 is SNEGSKA (reference sequence). The V and J ends lost 5 bases and 2 bases respectively, with 18 bases between them. CDR3 in amino acids: CSASPRWTPQETQYF. As DNA, the CDR3 is TGCAGTGCTTCACCCCGATGGACACCTCAAGAGACCCAGTACTTC.

This clone was observed many times. The J gene is TRBJ1-5, the V gene TRBV2; D gene uncertain. Germline assignment: CDR1 SNHLY and CDR2 FYNNEI. V lost 7 bases and J lost 1, with 8 bases in between. This CDR3 is built from 13 residues. CDR3 coding DNA: TGTGCCAGCAACGGAGCCAGCAATCAGCCCCAGCATTTT. Amino acids: CASNGASNQPQHF.

This clone was seen at least ten times. The rearrangement links TRBV30 to TRBJ1-1; maybe TRBD1 (5 bases). Germline V gene lookup returns CDR1 GTSNPN and CDR2 SVGIG (reference sequence). There are 13 residues in the CDR3. V shed 5 bases and J shed 5 bases, with 15 bases lying between them. The CDR3 here is CAWDNRSGTEAFF. CDR3 nucleotide sequence: TGTGCCTGGGATAACAGGTCAGGGACTGAAGCTTTCTTT.

Points on this clone: A much larger clonotype is one base distant, so this may be a read error. V usage is TRBV4-2 and J usage is TRBJ2-6, with D uncertain. The CDR3 is made up of 17 amino acids. Germline V gene lookup returns CDR1 LGHNA and CDR2 YNFKEQ. Trimming shortened V by 0 bases and J by 0 bases, and 9 bases separated the two germline ends. The CDR3 nucleotides read TGTGCCAGCAGCCAAGATGGGTTGCTCTCTGGGGCCAACGTCCTGACTTTC. This encodes CASSQDGLLSGANVLTF.

The sample holds many counts of this clone. The chain couples TRBV19 to TRBJ1-5; 7 nucleotides align to TRBD1. Germline CDR1 is LNHDA and CDR2 is SQIVND (reference sequence). With 7 bases clipped from V and 6 bases from J, the junction kept 12 bases outside the gene matches. The CDR3 length is 15 residues. Here the CDR3 reads CASTPGGFVRQPQHF. CDR3 nucleotide sequence: TGTGCCAGTACCCCAGGGGGGTTTGTACGTCAGCCCCAGCATTTT.

This clone showed up just a few times. The V and J genes are TRBV6-1 and TRBJ2-3, with D unclear. Looked up from germline, CDR1 is MNHNS and CDR2 is SASEGT. CDR3 length: 11 amino acids. Trimming pared 0 bases from V and 9 bases from J, leaving 4 bases between. The DNA of the CDR3 is TGTGCCAGCAGTGAAGCAACGACGCAGTATTTT. It translates to CASSEATTQYF.

The chain links TRBV11-1 to TRBJ1-6, with D maybe TRBD1 (5 bases). V lost 5 bases to trimming and J lost 16 bases, with 12 bases between them. Germline loops: CDR1 SGHAT, CDR2 FQDESV (reference sequence). The CDR3 has 11 residues. Here the CDR3 reads CASSLGRSLHF. CDR3 in DNA: TGTGCCAGCAGCCTGGGACGGTCACTCCACTTT. The entire variable domain, with the rest obtained from reference TRBV11-1 and TRBJ1-6, is as follows: EAEVAQSPRYKITEKSQAVAFWCDPISGHATLYWYRQILGQGPELLVQFQDESVVDDSQLPKDRFSAERLKGVDSTLKIQPAELGDSAMYLCASSLGRSLHFGNGTRLTVT.

The chain combines TRBV11-2 with TRBJ2-7, with 9 bases that match TRBD1. V dropped 1 base and J dropped 2; count of bases not matched to a gene: 3. Germline CDR1 reads SGHAT; CDR2 reads FQNNGV. This CDR3 contains 15 residues. CDR3 loop: CASSLGDRVAYEQYF. The CDR3 coding sequence is TGTGCCAGCAGCTTAGGGGACAGGGTCGCCTACGAGCAGTACTTC.

At least ten counts were recorded for this clone. The V call is TRBV4-1, the J call TRBJ1-5; D is ambiguous. CDR1 MGHRA and CDR2 YSYEKL come from the germline V gene. The CDR3 extends over 15 amino acids. V gave up 0 bases and J gave up 0 bases, with 6 bases separating them. The CDR3 region has the DNA TGCGCCAGCAGCCAAGAGCCCATTAGCAATCAGCCCCAGCATTTT. It codes for CASSQEPISNQPQHF.

The chain links TRBV19 to TRBJ2-7; D may be TRBD2 (5 bases). Trimming shortened V by 4 bases and J by 1 base, and 8 bases separated the two germline ends. Germline CDR1 is LNHDA and CDR2 is SQIVND (reference sequence). The CDR3 length is 13 residues. This CDR3 is CASSTGMSYEQYF. Here the CDR3 DNA reads TGTGCCAGTAGTACCGGGATGTCCTACGAGCAGTACTTC.

This clone has a count of ten or more. CDR3 amino acids: CSARDLGTPFAGYTF. CDR3 coding DNA: TGCAGTGCTAGAGATCTCGGGACCCCCTTTGCAGGCTACACCTTC. The gene calls are TRBV20-1 and TRBJ1-2; D perhaps matches TRBD1 (5 bases). Trimming pared 0 bases from V and 8 bases from J, leaving 19 bases between. The CDR3 extends over 15 amino acids. The germline V gene has CDR1 DFQATT and CDR2 SNEGSKA (reference sequence).

The rearrangement links TRBV2 to TRBJ2-1; TRBD2 agrees at 15 bases. The CDR3 length is 14 residues. CDR1 is SNHLY and CDR2 is FYNNEI in the germline V gene. J gave up 9 bases and V 7 bases, and 4 bases lay outside the gene matches. CDR3 nucleotides: TGTGCCAGCATTTGGACTAGCGGGAGGGGTGAGCAGTTCTTC. Amino acid sequence: CASIWTSGRGEQFF.

Ten or more counts support this clone. The chain uses TRBV12-3 or TRBV12-4 and TRBJ2-1, with D perhaps TRBD1 (6 bases). This CDR3 has 16 amino acids. The ends were cut back, 0 bases at V and 6 bases at J, with 15 bases in the middle. CDR3: CASSLASTGGFNEQFF. The CDR3 DNA reads TGTGCCAGCAGTTTAGCCTCGACAGGTGGGTTCAATGAGCAGTTCTTC.

The chain employs TRBV11-1 and TRBJ1-6; the D gene is possibly TRBD1 (6 bases). Trimming cost V 4 bases and J 7 bases, with 17 bases left between them. This CDR3 is 16 amino acids long. In germline, CDR1 is SGHAT, CDR2 FQDESV (reference sequence). In DNA, the CDR3 is TGTGCCAGCAGCTGGGGGCCTTTCGACTTCAATTCACCCCTCCACTTT. Protein: CASSWGPFDFNSPLHF.

This clone was seen many times. V gene TRBV30 combines with J gene TRBJ1-5; 7 bases fit TRBD1. Per the germline V gene, CDR1 is GTSNPN and CDR2 is SVGIG (reference sequence). The CDR3 has 13 amino acids. Germline trimming cut 1 base from V and 5 bases from J; bases unmatched to any gene: 2. The DNA for the CDR3 is TGTGCCTGGAGTGAAACAGGGGATCAGCCCCAGCATTTT. It specifies CAWSETGDQPQHF.

This clone occurred many times. The chain employs TRBV4-1 and TRBJ2-1; 11 nucleotides line up with TRBD2. This CDR3 has 14 residues. V lost 3 bases and J lost 13; bases outside the gene matches: 8. Germline V lookup: CDR1 MGHRA, CDR2 YSYEKL. The CDR3 here is CASSHPGLAVFQFF. In DNA form, the CDR3 reads TGCGCCAGCAGCCACCCGGGACTAGCGGTTTTTCAGTTCTTC.

This clone was seen many times. V usage is TRBV20-1 and J usage is TRBJ1-2, with D hard to call. The CDR3 spans 13 residues. Germline CDR1 reads DFQATT; CDR2 reads SNEGSKA (reference sequence). The V end lost 5 bases, the J end lost 4 bases, and 14 bases lay between the germline ends. The CDR3 region has the DNA TGCAGTGCTCGACTCCGACGGGTCTATGGCTACACCTTC. It translates to CSARLRRVYGYTF.

The table lists this clone with many counts. This chain uses TRBV6-1 with TRBJ1-4; no clear D gene. Looked up from germline, CDR1 is MNHNS and CDR2 is SASEGT. The CDR3 runs 12 residues. The V and J ends lost 3 bases and 6 bases respectively, with 5 bases between them. In nucleotides, the CDR3 is TGTGCCAGCAGTGACCTAGATGAAAAACTGTTTTTT. Its protein product is CASSDLDEKLFF.

This clone was recorded a few times. Mismatch with germline at one junction end may stem from a read error. The rearrangement links TRBV6-1 to TRBJ1-2, with D perhaps TRBD1 (5 bases). This CDR3 contains 13 residues. CDR1 is MNHNS, CDR2 SASEGT, per germline. The CDR3 DNA sequence: TGTGCCATCAGTTCCCGCCAGGGTCGAGGCTACACCTTC. It is translated as CAISSRQGRGYTF.

This clone was observed a few times. The chain employs TRBV7-2 and TRBJ2-2; TRBD2 is a possible D gene (6 bases). Germline loops: CDR1 SGHTA, CDR2 FQGNSA. This CDR3 is built from 13 residues. V lost 5 bases to trimming and J lost 6 bases, with 10 bases between them. The CDR3 bases are TGTGCCAGCAGCCCCCGACTAGCCGGGGAGCTGTTTTTT. Its protein product is CASSPRLAGELFF.

This clone has at least ten counts. The J gene is TRBJ2-7, the V gene TRBV12-3 or TRBV12-4; D possibly corresponds to TRBD1 (5 bases). Trimming took 4 bases from V and 6 from J, leaving 22 bases between them. This CDR3 has 16 amino acids. The CDR3 DNA follows: TGTGCCAGCAGTTCCCCACGTGGGCAGGGTAGTCTCGAGCAGTACTTC. Amino acid sequence: CASSSPRGQGSLEQYF.

This sequence joins TRBV4-1 and TRBJ2-3, with D perhaps TRBD2 (5 bases). The CDR3 has 15 residues. V was trimmed by 4 bases and J by 6 bases, leaving 17 bases between them. CDR1 is MGHRA and CDR2 is YSYEKL in the germline V gene. The CDR3 spells CASSPVWQPGDTQYF. For the CDR3, the DNA is TGCGCCAGCAGCCCCGTCTGGCAGCCGGGGGATACGCAGTATTTT.